A few counts support the clone carrying this T cell receptor beta chain. Its target is unknown. This sample was taken from a study of CD8 T cells in ankylosing spondylitis. There are 13 residues in the CDR3. Germline CDR1 and CDR2: MNHEY and SVGEGT. V was pared by 2 bases and J by 4 bases, with 8 bases between. TCR beta libraries were made by quantitative 5'-RACE with molecular barcodes. TCRdb called the 5' RACE reads again in MiXCR, with one record for every CDR3 protein. Of roughly 700,000 distinct CDR3 sequences in the sample, roughly 19% are singletons; the top ten hold about 19%. Study-wide results and limits: Characteristic, it appeared, of ankylosing spondylitis blood was a TCR beta motif of fewer than 10 highly homologous variants.

V and J are TRBV6-2 or TRBV6-3 and TRBJ1-1, with D unclear. Material: blood, either unsorted or a sorted T cell fraction (not recorded which). The sequence was collected from a male donor with ankylosing spondylitis. CDR3 DNA sequence: TGTGCCAGCAGTTACGGGCAGACCACTGAAGCTTTCTTT. This codes for CASSYGQTTEAFF.